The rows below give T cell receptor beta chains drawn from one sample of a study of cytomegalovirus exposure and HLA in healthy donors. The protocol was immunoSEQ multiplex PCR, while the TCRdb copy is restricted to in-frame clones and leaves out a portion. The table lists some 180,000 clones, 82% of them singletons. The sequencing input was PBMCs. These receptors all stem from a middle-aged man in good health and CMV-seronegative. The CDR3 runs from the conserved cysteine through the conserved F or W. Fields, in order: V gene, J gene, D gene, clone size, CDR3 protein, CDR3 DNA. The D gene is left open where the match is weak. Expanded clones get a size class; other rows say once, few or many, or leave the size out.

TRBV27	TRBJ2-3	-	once	CASSFRGASSDTQYF	TGTGCCAGCAGTTTCCGGGGGGCATCTTCAGATACGCAGTATTTT
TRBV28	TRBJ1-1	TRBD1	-	CASRLLGQGVEAFF	TGTGCCAGCAGGCTCTTAGGACAGGGGGTTGAAGCTTTCTTT
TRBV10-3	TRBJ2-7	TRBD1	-	CAISDYGTGNAYEQYF	TGTGCCATCAGTGACTACGGGACAGGGAACGCCTACGAGCAGTACTTC
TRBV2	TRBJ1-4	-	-	CASMWKAGEKLFF	TGTGCCAGCATGTGGAAGGCGGGGGAAAAACTGTTTTTT
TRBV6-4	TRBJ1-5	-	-	CASSDSDTSIANQPQHF	TGTGCCAGCAGTGACTCGGACACCTCGATAGCAAATCAGCCCCAGCATTTT
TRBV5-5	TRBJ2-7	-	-	CASSLVEFSEQYF	TGTGCCAGCAGCTTGGTCGAGTTCTCCGAGCAGTACTTC
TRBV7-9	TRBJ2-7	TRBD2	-	CASSLALSGWTYEQYF	TGTGCCAGCAGCTTAGCGCTTAGCGGGTGGACCTACGAGCAGTACTTC
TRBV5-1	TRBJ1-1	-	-	CASSFQATGLGTEAFF	TGCGCCAGCAGCTTCCAAGCGACAGGCCTTGGAACTGAAGCTTTCTTT
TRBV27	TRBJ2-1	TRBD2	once	CASSLEIAGGDNEQFF	TGTGCCAGCAGTTTAGAAATAGCGGGGGGGGACAATGAGCAGTTCTTC
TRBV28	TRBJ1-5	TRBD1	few	CASIKRDRIRGQPQHF	TGTGCCAGCATCAAAAGGGACAGGATAAGGGGACAGCCCCAGCATTTT
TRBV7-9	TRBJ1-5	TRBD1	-	CASSLDGQGAQPQHF	TGTGCCAGCAGCTTAGACGGGCAGGGGGCACAGCCCCAGCATTTT
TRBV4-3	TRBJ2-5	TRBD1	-	CASSQYDRGETQYF	TGCGCCAGCAGCCAATATGACAGGGGAGAGACCCAGTACTTC
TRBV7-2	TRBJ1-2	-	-	CASSTTTGNYGYTF	TGTGCCAGCAGCACAACGACAGGAAACTATGGCTACACCTTC
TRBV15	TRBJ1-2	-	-	CATSNTGDVGYTF	TGTGCCACCAGCAATACAGGAGATGTTGGCTACACCTTC
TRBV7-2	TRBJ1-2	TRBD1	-	CASSLEGTGGSGYTF	TGTGCCAGCAGCTTAGAAGGGACAGGGGGCTCTGGCTACACCTTC
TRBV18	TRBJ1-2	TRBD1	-	CASSDREVVYGYTF	TGTGCCAGCTCAGACAGGGAGGTTGTCTATGGCTACACCTTC
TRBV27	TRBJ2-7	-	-	CASGSLEAEQYF	TGTGCCAGCGGATCCCTCGAGGCCGAGCAGTACTTC
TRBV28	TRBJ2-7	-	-	CASRRTRAYEQYF	TGTGCCAGCAGACGCACCCGAGCCTACGAGCAGTACTTC
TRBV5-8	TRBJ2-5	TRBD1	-	CASSLVGTAQETQYF	TGTGCCAGCAGCTTGGTTGGGACAGCCCAAGAGACCCAGTACTTC
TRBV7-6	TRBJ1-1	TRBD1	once	CAVASGTVNRNTEAFF	TGTGCCGTAGCCTCCGGGACAGTAAATCGGAACACTGAAGCTTTCTTT
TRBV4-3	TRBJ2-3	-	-	CASSQVLLDTQYF	TGCGCCAGCAGCCAAGTATTACTGGATACGCAGTATTTT
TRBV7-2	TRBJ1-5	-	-	CASSLGGAGQPQHF	TGTGCCAGCAGCTTAGGGGGCGCAGGGCAGCCCCAGCATTTT
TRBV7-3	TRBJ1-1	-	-	CASTLPTTGNTEAFF	TGTGCCAGCACCCTACCCACGACAGGGAACACTGAAGCTTTCTTT
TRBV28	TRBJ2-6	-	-	CASTQPRGARSGANVLTF	TGTGCCAGCACCCAACCCCGGGGGGCCCGCTCTGGGGCCAACGTCCTGACTTTC
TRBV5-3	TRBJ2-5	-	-	CARSFTFRGREETQYF	TGTGCCAGAAGCTTCACCTTCCGGGGGAGAGAAGAGACCCAGTACTTC
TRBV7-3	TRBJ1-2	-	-	CASSLRGGANYGYTF	TGTGCCAGCAGCTTAAGGGGGGGGGCTAACTATGGCTACACCTTC
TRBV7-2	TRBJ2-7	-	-	CAVLRGYEQYF	TGTGCCGTCTTAAGGGGGTACGAGCAGTACTTC
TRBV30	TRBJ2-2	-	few	CAWSGVTGELFF	TGTGCCTGGAGTGGAGTCACCGGGGAGCTGTTTTTT
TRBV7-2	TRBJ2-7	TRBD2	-	CASILGGTSGRARNEQYF	TGTGCCAGCATCCTGGGGGGGACTAGCGGGAGGGCCCGAAACGAGCAGTACTTC
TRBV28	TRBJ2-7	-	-	CASSLSGRGSYEQYF	TGTGCCAGCAGTTTATCCGGCAGGGGATCCTACGAGCAGTACTTC
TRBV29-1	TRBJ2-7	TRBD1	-	CSGKTGGYEQYF	TGCAGCGGAAAGACAGGGGGGTACGAGCAGTACTTC